This paragraph reports one T cell receptor beta chain. This table comes from immunoSEQ multiplex PCR, and its TCRdb copy is limited to in-frame clones, with some not included. Seen here are around 140,000 clones, around 93% observed once, and the top ten hold approximately 0.99%. The data derive from a study of OX40 agonist ivuxolimab in advanced cancers. The material sequenced was CD4+ or CD8+ T cells sorted from blood, taken in a trial of the OX40 agonist ivuxolimab. The origin of this receptor is an adult with an advanced solid tumor such as melanoma, head and neck, liver or kidney cancer.

CDR3 bases: TGCGCCAGCAGCTTGGGCCCTCGGGGGGGAGACACAGATACGCAGTATTTT. Its translation: CASSLGPRGGDTDTQYF. V gene TRBV5-1 combines with J gene TRBJ2-3; 8 nucleotides align to TRBD2. The length of the CDR3 is 17 residues. V lost 0 bases to trimming and J lost 2 bases; unmatched junction nucleotides: 8. Germline CDR1 and CDR2: SGHRS and YFSETQ.